These 28 T cell receptor beta chains were all obtained from the same sample, sequenced in a study of blood T cell repertoires in COVID-19. Using immunoSEQ multiplex PCR, the repertoire was profiled, and TCRdb retains in-frame clones only, with some absent. Among just under 150,000 clones listed, more than 75% were seen once. The specimen was peripheral blood. These receptors came from a woman in her fifties or sixties with active or convalescent COVID-19.

The rearrangement links TRBV15 to TRBJ2-1, with a weak D call TRBD1 (5 bases). The germline V gene encodes CDR1 LNHNV and CDR2 YYDKDF (reference sequence). This CDR3 contains 13 residues. Trimming stripped 5 bases from V and 8 bases from J, with 13 bases between. The CDR3 loop is CATSPSGNYEQFF. The CDR3 DNA reads as TGTGCCACCAGCCCCTCAGGGAACTATGAGCAGTTCTTC. Drawing the rest from reference TRBV15 and TRBJ2-1, the complete variable domain is DAMVIQNPRYQVTQFGKPVTLSCSQTLNHNVMYWYQQKSSQAPKLLFHYYDKDFNNEADTPDNFQSRRPNTSFCFLDIRSPGLGDTAMYLCATSPSGNYEQFFGPGTRLTVL.

This chain connects TRBV5-4 to TRBJ2-2, with no clear D. V was pared by 4 bases and J by 6 bases, with 10 bases between. Per germline, CDR1 SGHNT and CDR2 YYREEE (reference sequence). The CDR3 runs to 13 residues. CDR3 loop: CASSTIGAGELFF. DNA of the CDR3: TGTGCCAGCAGCACTATCGGAGCCGGGGAGCTGTTTTTT.

This clone was seen a handful of times. The chain uses TRBV30 and TRBJ1-3; D is unresolved. V was trimmed by 2 bases and J by 8 bases, leaving 4 bases between them. The CDR3 has 10 residues. Germline CDR1 is GTSNPN and CDR2 is SVGIG (reference sequence). The CDR3, as DNA: TGTGCCTGGAGTCGTGACACCATATATTTT. Its protein product is CAWSRDTIYF.

The chain is built from TRBV30 and TRBJ2-3; weak D call: TRBD2 (7 bases). The CDR3 runs 13 residues. From germline, CDR1 is GTSNPN and CDR2 SVGIG (reference sequence). Deletions cut 1 base from V and 6 bases from J, with 11 bases between. CDR3 loop: CAWSAGGPDTQYF. CDR3 coding DNA: TGTGCCTGGAGTGCCGGGGGGCCCGATACGCAGTATTTT.

V is TRBV27 and J is TRBJ2-1; D might be TRBD2 (6 bases). This CDR3 has 13 residues. Germline loops: CDR1 MNHEY, CDR2 SMNVEV (reference sequence). Trimming stripped 3 bases from V and 10 bases from J, with 13 bases between. The CDR3 spells CASSFLLAREQFF. For the CDR3, the DNA is TGTGCCAGCAGTTTTCTACTAGCCCGGGAGCAGTTCTTC.

This chain links TRBV30 with TRBJ2-2; TRBD1 might be the D (6 bases). Germline loops: CDR1 GTSNPN, CDR2 SVGIG (reference sequence). V lost 5 bases to trimming and J lost 1 base, with 8 bases between them. The CDR3 extends over 13 amino acids. CDR3 in amino acids: CAWSTGNTGELFF. The DNA for the CDR3 is TGTGCCTGGTCGACAGGGAACACCGGGGAGCTGTTTTTT. Variable domain in full (rest from reference TRBV30 and TRBJ2-2): SQTIHQWPATLVQPVGSPLSLECTVEGTSNPNLYWYRQAAGRGLQLLFYSVGIGQISSEVPQNLSASRPQDRQFILSSKKLLLSDSGFYLCAWSTGNTGELFFGEGSRLTVL.

The CDR3, as DNA: TGCGCCAGCAGCCAAGATAAAGAGCTAGAGACCGGGGAGCTGTTTTTT. It codes for CASSQDKELETGELFF. The chain combines TRBV4-3 with TRBJ2-2; D is undetermined. The ends were cut back, 0 bases at V and 5 bases at J, with 13 bases in the middle. CDR3 size: 16 residues. CDR1 is LGHNA and CDR2 is YSLEER in the germline V gene.

Remarks on this clone: Other DNA sequences from this sample encode an identical CDR3 as well. The J gene is TRBJ1-1, the V gene TRBV27; D is unresolved. Germline CDR1 reads MNHEY; CDR2 reads SMNVEV (reference sequence). The ends were cut back, 2 bases at V and 1 base at J, with 5 bases in the middle. This CDR3 comprises 13 residues. CDR3 bases: TGTGCCAGCAGTTTAAGAGAGAACACTGAAGCTTTCTTT. This gives the protein CASSLRENTEAFF.

This clone was counted only a few times. The chain uses TRBV27 and TRBJ1-1; D gene ambiguous. The CDR3 is 14 amino acids. The germline V and J ends were trimmed by 3 bases and 8 bases, with 16 bases remaining between them. Per the germline V gene, CDR1 is MNHEY and CDR2 is SMNVEV (reference sequence). Written as DNA, the CDR3 is TGTGCCAGCAGTTTGGAAGGGCGAGGGAGCGAAGCTTTCTTT. Protein sequence: CASSLEGRGSEAFF.

The chain uses TRBV6-6 and TRBJ1-2; D is possibly TRBD1 (5 bases). V gave up 5 bases and J gave up 6 bases, with 25 bases separating them. The CDR3 consists of 17 residues. Germline assignment: CDR1 MNHNY and CDR2 SVGAGI (reference sequence). Here the CDR3 reads CASSPPLLHQDIHGYTF. DNA of the CDR3: TGTGCCAGCAGTCCACCACTACTACACCAGGACATTCATGGCTACACCTTC.

The chain recombines TRBV24-1 with TRBJ2-1, with TRBD2 matching 8 bases. The CDR3 is 16 residues long. Trimming removed 7 bases from V and 6 bases from J; junction bases left unmatched: 13. Germline loops: CDR1 KGHDR, CDR2 SFDVKD. CDR3 sequence: CATSVPLADTFNEQFF. The DNA of the CDR3 is TGTGCCACCAGCGTCCCACTAGCGGACACGTTCAATGAGCAGTTCTTC.

The gene calls are TRBV4-3 and TRBJ1-4; no clear D. In germline, CDR1 is LGHNA, CDR2 YSLEER. This CDR3 contains 15 residues. Trimming left V 0 bases short and J 5 bases short, with 10 bases between. The CDR3 here is CASSQEGRENEKLFF. The DNA for the CDR3 is TGCGCCAGCAGCCAAGAGGGCAGAGAGAATGAAAAACTGTTTTTT.

The V and J genes are TRBV6-5 and TRBJ2-2, with D maybe TRBD1 (5 bases). Germline CDR1 is MNHEY and CDR2 is SVGAGI. The CDR3 loop spans 14 amino acids. V lost 7 bases to trimming and J lost 9 bases, with 18 bases between them. CDR3 DNA sequence: TGTGCCAGCACCCCCCACGGCAGGGCGCGGGAGCTGTTTTTT. This encodes CASTPHGRARELFF.

This chain joins TRBV7-9 and TRBJ1-3, with a tentative D call TRBD1 (5 bases). Trimming pared 4 bases from V and 4 bases from J, leaving 17 bases between. CDR1 and CDR2 (germline): SEHNR, FQNEAQ (reference sequence). The length of the CDR3 is 16 residues. The CDR3 DNA sequence: TGTGCCAGCAGCTCGATATCCAGGACATTCGGAAACACCATATATTTT. Translating gives CASSSISRTFGNTIYF.

J is TRBJ1-3 and V is TRBV6-1; no firm D call. In germline, CDR1 is MNHNS, CDR2 SASEGT. The CDR3 spans 16 residues. The V and J ends lost 4 bases and 1 base respectively, with 14 bases between them. CDR3 DNA sequence: TGTGCCAGCAGTGGGGCCAACCTAAGGTCTGGAAACACCATATATTTT. Its translation is CASSGANLRSGNTIYF.

The chain is built from TRBV18 and TRBJ2-7, with unresolved D. The V gene lost 2 bases and the J gene lost 2 bases, with 10 bases spanning the gap. This CDR3 region has 14 residues. Per germline, CDR1 KGHSH and CDR2 LQKENI. In DNA, the CDR3 is TGTGCCAGCTCACCAAGTTCACAACCCTACGAGCAGTACTTC. Translating gives CASSPSSQPYEQYF. The variable domain in full, with the rest retrieved from reference TRBV18 and TRBJ2-7, is NAGVMQNPRHLVRRRGQEARLRCSPMKGHSHVYWYRQLPEEGLKFMVYLQKENIIDESGMPKERFSAEFPKEGPSILRIQQVVRGDSAAYFCASSPSSQPYEQYFGPGTRLTVT.

V and J are TRBV28 and TRBJ2-7; 11 positions match TRBD2. The CDR3 is made up of 13 amino acids. Germline V lookup: CDR1 MDHEN, CDR2 SYDVKM. The ends lost 7 bases at V and 3 bases at J; junction bases unmatched: 2. In DNA form, the CDR3 reads TGTGCCAGCACGACTAGCGGGATCTACGAGCAGTACTTC. It encodes CASTTSGIYEQYF. Full variable domain (remainder filled in from reference TRBV28 and TRBJ2-7): DVKVTQSSRYLVKRTGEKVFLECVQDMDHENMFWYRQDPGLGLRLIYFSYDVKMKEKGDIPEGYSVSREKKERFSLILESASTNQTSMYLCASTTSGIYEQYFGPGTRLTVT.

V and J are TRBV9 and TRBJ1-2; TRBD1 aligns across 9 bases. The length of the CDR3 is 14 residues. Germline loops: CDR1 SGDLS, CDR2 YYNGEE. V gave up 4 bases and J gave up 6 bases; unmatched junction bases: 7. The CDR3 region has the DNA TGTGCCAGCAGCCCCCTCGGGACAGGGCATGGCTACACCTTC. This codes for CASSPLGTGHGYTF. The complete variable domain, with remaining parts taken from reference TRBV9 and TRBJ1-2, reads DSGVTQTPKHLITATGQRVTLRCSPRSGDLSVYWYQQSLDQGLQFLIQYYNGEERAKGNILERFSAQQFPDLHSELNLSSLELGDSALYFCASSPLGTGHGYTFGSGTRLTVV.

The chain is built from TRBV30 and TRBJ1-1, with D perhaps matching TRBD1 (6 bases). Germline loops: CDR1 GTSNPN, CDR2 SVGIG (reference sequence). V shed 4 bases and J shed 5 bases, with 14 bases lying between them. The length of the CDR3 is 13 residues. The DNA for the CDR3 is TGTGCCTGGAAACGGACAGTCGGGACTGAAGCTTTCTTT. This codes for CAWKRTVGTEAFF.

This clone was found once. The V and J genes are TRBV18 and TRBJ1-6; 9 bases map to TRBD1. CDR1 is KGHSH, CDR2 LQKENI, per germline. This CDR3 contains 15 residues. The J segment lost 7 bases and the V segment lost 1 base, leaving 2 bases of the junction unmatched. Here the CDR3 reads CASSPQGQGNSPLHF. The CDR3 DNA sequence: TGTGCCAGCTCACCACAGGGACAGGGAAATTCACCCCTCCACTTT.

This chain connects TRBV6-5 to TRBJ2-7, with D unclear. V was pared by 7 bases and J by 0 bases, with 10 bases between. Germline V gene lookup returns CDR1 MNHEY and CDR2 SVGAGI. The CDR3 has 13 residues. CDR3 loop: CASILGSSYEQYF. The CDR3 bases are TGTGCCAGCATATTGGGCAGCTCCTACGAGCAGTACTTC.

The chain couples TRBV18 to TRBJ1-1; D unclear. The CDR3 has 13 residues. Per the germline V gene, CDR1 is KGHSH and CDR2 is LQKENI. The V end was cut by 3 bases, the J end by 3 bases, with 8 bases between. CDR3 protein: CASSPSLDTEAFF. CDR3 in DNA: TGTGCCAGCTCACCCTCCCTCGACACTGAAGCTTTCTTT.

The genes are TRBV19 and TRBJ1-6; TRBD1 matches at 7 bases. The germline gives CDR1 LNHDA, CDR2 SQIVND (reference sequence). This CDR3 contains 14 residues. After removal of 3 bases from V and 10 bases from J, the junction contained 6 bases not matched to a gene. The CDR3 spells CASSMGQGGSPLHF. The CDR3 nucleotides read TGTGCCAGTAGTATGGGGCAGGGGGGATCACCCCTCCACTTT.

The sample holds one count of this clone. V usage is TRBV24-1 and J usage is TRBJ1-4; 7 bases align to TRBD1. This CDR3 region has 19 residues. V dropped 3 bases and J dropped 0; count of bases not matched to a gene: 12. Germline CDR1 KGHDR, CDR2 SFDVKD. The CDR3 loop is CATSDPGQEDSATNEKLFF. As DNA, the CDR3 is TGTGCCACCAGTGATCCAGGACAGGAAGACTCCGCAACTAATGAAAAACTGTTTTTT.

J is TRBJ2-3 and V is TRBV11-2; 9 positions agree with TRBD2. V trimming: 4 bases; J trimming: 4 bases; junction bases outside the gene matches: 3. Germline V gene sequence: CDR1 SGHAT, CDR2 FQNNGV. The CDR3 runs 14 residues. CDR3 nucleotides: TGTGCCAGCAGCTCGACTAGCGGTTCAGATACGCAGTATTTT. As protein: CASSSTSGSDTQYF. Looking up the rest from reference TRBV11-2 and TRBJ2-3 gives the full variable domain: EAGVAQSPRYKIIEKRQSVAFWCNPISGHATLYWYQQILGQGPKLLIQFQNNGVVDDSQLPKDRFSAERLKGVDSTLKIQPAKLEDSAVYLCASSSTSGSDTQYFGPGTRLTVL.

The chain couples TRBV7-9 to TRBJ2-7, with D unresolved. CDR1 is SEHNR, CDR2 FQNEAQ, per germline (reference sequence). This CDR3 is 13 amino acids long. Trimming removed 1 base from V and 1 base from J, with 5 bases in between. CDR3 residues: CASSLGPSYEQYF. Written as DNA, the CDR3 is TGTGCCAGCAGCTTAGGTCCGTCCTACGAGCAGTACTTC.

This rearrangement joins TRBV7-3 to TRBJ2-1; 12 bases align to TRBD1. The CDR3 spans 24 residues. CDR1 SGHTA and CDR2 FQGTGA come from the germline V gene. Unmatched junction bases numbered 27, after V lost 1 base and J lost 5 bases. The chain's CDR3 is CASSLMRAFGTGGAIAPGHNEQFF. CDR3 in DNA: TGTGCCAGCAGCTTAATGCGGGCGTTTGGGACAGGGGGCGCCATAGCGCCGGGGCACAATGAGCAGTTCTTC.

The chain carries TRBV10-3 and TRBJ1-1; 10 bases align to TRBD1. The CDR3 runs to 15 residues. The trim removed 3 bases at V and 4 bases at J, leaving 5 bases unmatched. The germline gives CDR1 ENHRY, CDR2 SYGVKD. In DNA, the CDR3 is TGTGCCATCAGTGACGGACAGGGGGTGTCCACTGAAGCTTTCTTT. It specifies CAISDGQGVSTEAFF.